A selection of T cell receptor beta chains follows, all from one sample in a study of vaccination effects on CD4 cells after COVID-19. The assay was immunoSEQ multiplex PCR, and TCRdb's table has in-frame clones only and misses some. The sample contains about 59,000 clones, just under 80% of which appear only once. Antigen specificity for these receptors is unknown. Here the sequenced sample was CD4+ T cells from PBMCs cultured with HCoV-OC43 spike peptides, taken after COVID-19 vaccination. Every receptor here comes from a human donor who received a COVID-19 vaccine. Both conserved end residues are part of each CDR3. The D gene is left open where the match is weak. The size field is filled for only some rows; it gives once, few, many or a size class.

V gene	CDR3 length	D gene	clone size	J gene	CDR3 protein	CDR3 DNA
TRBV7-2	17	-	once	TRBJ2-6	CASSSRPTVYGANVLTF	TGTGCCAGCAGCTCGAGACCGACGGTATATGGGGCCAACGTCCTGACTTTC
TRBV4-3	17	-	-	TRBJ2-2	CASSQIKTRLNTGELFF	TGCGCCAGCAGCCAGATCAAAACTAGACTGAACACCGGGGAGCTGTTTTTT
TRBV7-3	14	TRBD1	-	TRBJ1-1	CASSRTGPPTEAFF	TGTGCCAGCAGCCGGACAGGGCCGCCCACTGAAGCTTTCTTT
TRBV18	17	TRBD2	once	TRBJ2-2	CASSPPRLAGYTGELFF	TGTGCCAGCTCACCACCCAGACTAGCGGGGTATACCGGGGAGCTGTTTTTT
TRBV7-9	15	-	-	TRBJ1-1	CASSLSGGADTEAFF	TGTGCCAGCAGCTTATCTGGAGGGGCCGACACTGAAGCTTTCTTT
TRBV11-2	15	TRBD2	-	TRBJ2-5	CASSLGSGSGKTQYF	TGTGCCAGCAGCTTAGGTTCGGGCAGCGGGAAGACCCAGTACTTC
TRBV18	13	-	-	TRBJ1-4	CASSPVGTEKLFF	TGTGCCAGCTCACCAGTCGGGACAGAAAAACTGTTTTTT
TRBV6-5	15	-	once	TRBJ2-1	CASSYRRGLYNEQFF	TGTGCCAGCAGTTACCGGCGGGGACTCTACAATGAGCAGTTCTTC
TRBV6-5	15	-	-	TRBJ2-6	CASRPDHREYDVLTF	TGTGCCAGCAGACCCGACCACAGGGAGTATGACGTCCTGACTTTC
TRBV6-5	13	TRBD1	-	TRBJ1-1	CASRKQGAGEAFF	TGTGCCAGCAGGAAACAGGGGGCCGGTGAAGCTTTCTTT
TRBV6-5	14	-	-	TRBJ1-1	CASWVGRENTEAFF	TGTGCCAGCTGGGTTGGGAGGGAGAACACTGAAGCTTTCTTT
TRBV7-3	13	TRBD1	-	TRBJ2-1	CASSLGQGGEQFF	TGTGCCAGCAGCTTAGGACAGGGTGGGGAGCAGTTCTTC
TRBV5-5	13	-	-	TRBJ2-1	CASSFSLDNEQFF	TGTGCCAGCAGCTTTTCGCTCGACAATGAGCAGTTCTTC
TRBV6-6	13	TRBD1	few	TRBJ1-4	CASTDRRNEKLFF	TGTGCCAGTACGGACAGGCGGAATGAAAAACTGTTTTTT
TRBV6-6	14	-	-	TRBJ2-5	CATRQGQREETQYF	TGTGCCACCCGACAGGGACAGCGGGAAGAGACCCAGTACTTC
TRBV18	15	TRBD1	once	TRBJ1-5	CASSPRTGIDQPQHF	TGTGCCAGCTCACCCCGGACAGGGATTGATCAGCCCCAGCATTTT
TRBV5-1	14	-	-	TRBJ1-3	CASSSDTSGNTIYF	TGCGCCAGCAGCTCAGACACTTCCGGAAACACCATATATTTT
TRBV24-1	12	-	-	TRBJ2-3	CATSQGGDTQYF	TGTGCCACCAGCCAGGGTGGAGATACGCAGTATTTT
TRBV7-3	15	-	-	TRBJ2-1	CASSVLGGPYNEQFF	TGTGCCAGCAGCGTGTTGGGGGGCCCCTACAATGAGCAGTTCTTC
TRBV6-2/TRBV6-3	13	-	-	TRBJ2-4	CASSLIRGDIQYF	TGTGCCAGCAGCCTGATTAGGGGGGACATTCAGTACTTC
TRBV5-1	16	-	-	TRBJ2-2	CASSPPGSAGTGELFF	TGCGCCAGCAGCCCCCCTGGTAGCGCGGGCACCGGGGAGCTGTTTTTT
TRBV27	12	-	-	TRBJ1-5	CASKIVGQPQHF	TGTGCCAGCAAAATCGTTGGCCAGCCCCAGCATTTT
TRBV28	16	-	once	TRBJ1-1	CASSLSEARLNTEAFF	TGTGCCAGCAGTTTATCGGAGGCACGCTTGAACACTGAAGCTTTCTTT
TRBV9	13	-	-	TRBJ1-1	CASSYDRNTEAFF	TGTGCCAGCAGCTACGACAGGAACACTGAAGCTTTCTTT
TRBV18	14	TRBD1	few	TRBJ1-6	CASSPTGDNSPLHF	TGTGCCAGCTCACCAACAGGGGATAATTCACCCCTCCACTTT
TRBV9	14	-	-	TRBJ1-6	CASSVEGSNSPLHF	TGTGCCAGCAGCGTAGAAGGGAGTAATTCACCCCTCCACTTT